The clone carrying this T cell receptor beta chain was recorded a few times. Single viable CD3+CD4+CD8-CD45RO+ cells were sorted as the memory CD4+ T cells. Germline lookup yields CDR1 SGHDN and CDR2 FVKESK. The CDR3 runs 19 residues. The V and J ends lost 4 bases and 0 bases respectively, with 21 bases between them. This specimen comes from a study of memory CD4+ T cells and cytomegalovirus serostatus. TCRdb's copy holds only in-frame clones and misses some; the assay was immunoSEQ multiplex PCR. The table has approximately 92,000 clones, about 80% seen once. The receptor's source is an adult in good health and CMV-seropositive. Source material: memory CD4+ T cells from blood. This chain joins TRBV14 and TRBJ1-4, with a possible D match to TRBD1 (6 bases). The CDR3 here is CASSLSGAAGPATNEKLFF. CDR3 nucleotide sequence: TGTGCCAGCAGCCTTTCAGGGGCCGCAGGACCGGCAACTAATGAAAAACTGTTTTTT.